Shown below are 19 T cell receptor beta chains from a single sample sequenced in a study of blood T cells in healthy people across ages. Primers used in a second PCR of roughly 6 to 12 cycles were a sample-barcoded 5' primer and a J-beta primer mix. TCRdb reanalysed the 5' RACE reads using MiXCR and keeps one entry per CDR3 protein. The sample has 700,000 to 950,000 distinct CDR3 sequences, roughly 60% seen once. The specimen was blood. The receptors were sampled from a man under 40 in good health.

V usage is TRBV20-1 and J usage is TRBJ2-7; TRBD1 might be the D (5 bases). The V gene's germline CDR1 is DFQATT and CDR2 SNEGSKA (reference sequence). Trimming cost V 4 bases and J 2 bases, with 12 bases left between them. The CDR3 totals 13 residues. The CDR3: CSAKTRGTYEQYF. DNA for the CDR3: TGCAGTGCTAAGACAAGGGGCACCTACGAGCAGTACTTC.

The chain is built from TRBV4-3 and TRBJ2-3, with 9 bases fitting TRBD1. This CDR3 is built from 15 residues. CDR1 and CDR2 (germline): LGHNA, YSLEER. The ends lost 6 bases at V and 6 bases at J; junction bases unmatched: 10. The DNA for the CDR3 is TGCGCCAGCAGGCCACAGGGGGCGCTAGGGGATACGCAGTATTTT. Translation: CASRPQGALGDTQYF.

The chain has TRBV12-3 or TRBV12-4 and TRBJ2-1, with TRBD2 as a possible D gene (5 bases). This CDR3 has 14 amino acids. The germline V and J ends were trimmed by 2 bases and 8 bases, with 13 bases remaining between them. The CDR3 reads CASSLSGPSDEQFF. CDR3 bases: TGTGCCAGCAGTTTAAGCGGACCTTCCGATGAGCAGTTCTTC.

This clonotype was seen more than once but under ten times. V and J are TRBV20-1 and TRBJ2-7; D gene unclear. V was trimmed by 3 bases and J by 2 bases, leaving 14 bases between them. Germline V gene data show CDR1 as DFQATT and CDR2 as SNEGSKA (reference sequence). CDR3 length: 14 amino acids. CDR3 sequence: CSASPSVPTYEQYF. CDR3 in DNA: TGCAGTGCTAGTCCGTCCGTTCCAACCTACGAGCAGTACTTC.

The chain carries TRBV7-9 and TRBJ2-5; a possible D gene is TRBD2 (6 bases). The germline V and J ends were trimmed by 10 bases and 1 base, with 16 bases remaining between them. The germline gives CDR1 SEHNR, CDR2 FQNEAQ (reference sequence). There are 14 residues in the CDR3. DNA of the CDR3: TGTGCCATCCACCTCGGGGGAGCCCAAGAGACCCAGTACTTC. The encoded protein is CAIHLGGAQETQYF.

V usage is TRBV7-9 and J usage is TRBJ2-3; no clear D. CDR3 length equals 12 residues. V dropped 4 bases and J dropped 4 bases, with 6 bases sitting between them. Germline loops: CDR1 SEHNR, CDR2 FQNEAQ (reference sequence). The chain's CDR3 is CASSSLADTQYF. The CDR3 DNA reads TGTGCCAGCAGCTCTTTAGCAGATACGCAGTATTTT.

J is TRBJ1-3 and V is TRBV6-1; D not resolved. The CDR3 spans 15 residues. The germline V gene has CDR1 MNHNS and CDR2 SASEGT. With 6 bases removed from V and 0 bases from J, the gap between germline ends came to 12 bases. The CDR3 DNA reads as TGTGCCAGCAGCCAGGAACCCCTCTCTGGAAACACCATATATTTT. This codes for CASSQEPLSGNTIYF.

The chain links TRBV30 to TRBJ2-1; D ambiguous. Germline V gene lookup returns CDR1 GTSNPN and CDR2 SVGIG (reference sequence). The V and J ends lost 4 bases and 5 bases respectively, with 15 bases between them. This CDR3 contains 14 residues. CDR3 DNA: TGTGCCTGGAAGCACGCTGGCTATCACAATGAGCAGTTCTTC. This codes for CAWKHAGYHNEQFF. Filled out from reference TRBV30 and TRBJ2-1, the complete variable domain reads SQTIHQWPATLVQPVGSPLSLECTVEGTSNPNLYWYRQAAGRGLQLLFYSVGIGQISSEVPQNLSASRPQDRQFILSSKKLLLSDSGFYLCAWKHAGYHNEQFFGPGTRLTVL.

V and J are TRBV25-1 and TRBJ2-7; 9 bases line up with TRBD1. The tail of the sequence fits TRBJ2-5 better, so the J call may be wrong. The length of the CDR3 is 17 residues. Germline V CDR1 and CDR2: MGHDK, SYGVNS. The CDR3 sequence: CASSELTQGASAETQYF. The CDR3 bases are TGTGCCAGCAGTGAACTCACACAGGGGGCCTCGGCAGAGACCCAGTACTTC.

The chain recombines TRBV5-1 with TRBJ2-6, with 7 bases that match TRBD1. Germline V lookup: CDR1 SGHRS, CDR2 YFSETQ. The CDR3 covers 17 residues. The V gene end was trimmed by 6 bases and the J gene end by 0 bases; junction bases not matched to a gene: 9. The CDR3 DNA reads as TGCGCCAGCAACATGGACAGGCCTAGCTCTGGGGCCAACGTCCTGACTTTC. Protein sequence: CASNMDRPSSGANVLTF.

J is TRBJ2-4 and V is TRBV28; the match to TRBD2 covers 12 bases. The J call may be faulty, since TRBJ2-5 better matches the DNA end. This CDR3 has 18 amino acids. The germline CDR1 and CDR2 sequences are MDHEN and SYDVKM. The CDR3 region is CASSRPGWTSGIQETQYF. CDR3 nucleotide sequence: TGTGCCAGCAGTCGACCGGGATGGACTAGCGGGATCCAAGAGACCCAGTACTTC.

This chain's CDR3 is CASSQDVSATNEQFF. CDR3 in DNA: TGTGCCAGCAGCCAAGATGTGTCTGCGACCAATGAGCAGTTCTTC. The chain carries TRBV4-2 and TRBJ2-1; D gene unclear. Trimming cost V 0 bases and J 6 bases, with 12 bases left between them. This CDR3 comprises 15 residues. The V gene's germline CDR1 is LGHNA and CDR2 YNFKEQ.

The gene calls are TRBV7-6 and TRBJ1-1, with D perhaps TRBD1 (5 bases). The CDR3 extends over 13 amino acids. Germline lookup yields CDR1 SGHVS and CDR2 FNYEAQ. Trimming took off 0 bases at V and 7 bases at J, with 9 bases between the two ends. This CDR3 is CASSLARTGEAFF. The CDR3 DNA sequence: TGTGCCAGCAGCTTAGCTCGCACAGGTGAAGCTTTCTTT.

J is TRBJ1-6 and V is TRBV25-1; 7 bases fit TRBD1. In germline, CDR1 is MGHDK, CDR2 SYGVNS. V dropped 3 bases and J dropped 4; count of bases not matched to a gene: 0. The CDR3 is made up of 14 amino acids. CDR3: CASSDRGYNSPLHF. CDR3 sequence (DNA): TGTGCCAGCAGTGACAGGGGGTATAATTCACCCCTCCACTTT.

The chain combines TRBV20-1 with TRBJ2-3; no clear D gene. CDR3 length: 13 residues. Germline V gives CDR1 DFQATT, CDR2 SNEGSKA (reference sequence). Trimming pared 7 bases from V and 4 bases from J, leaving 15 bases between. DNA of the CDR3: TGCAGTGTTATATCCGAGCGACCAGATACGCAGTATTTT. Its translation: CSVISERPDTQYF.

V is TRBV21-1 and J is TRBJ1-2. TRBV21-1 represents a pseudogene. CDR3 length: 15 amino acids. CDR3 coding DNA: TGTGCCAGCAGCAAAACCCGACAACAGCCGTGGGGCTACACCTTC. This translates into CASSKTRQQPWGYTF.

The chain is built from TRBV7-2 and TRBJ2-6, with D tentatively TRBD2 (5 bases). CDR1 is SGHTA, CDR2 FQGNSA, per germline. The germline V and J ends were trimmed by 5 bases and 4 bases, with 12 bases remaining between them. The CDR3 contains 15 residues. CDR3 coding DNA: TGTGCCAGCAGCCCCGACTACCCCGGGGCCAACGTCCTGACTTTC. Protein: CASSPDYPGANVLTF.

This clonotype occurred a few times. J is TRBJ2-1 and V is TRBV20-1, with 13 bases matching TRBD2. The CDR3 runs 13 residues. Germline CDR1 and CDR2: DFQATT and SNEGSKA (reference sequence). With 7 bases clipped from V and 8 bases from J, the junction kept 5 bases outside the gene matches. The CDR3 DNA follows: TGCAGTGTGCCGGGACTAGCGGGATATGAGCAGTTCTTC. Protein: CSVPGLAGYEQFF.

The chain is built from TRBV10-3 and TRBJ2-5, with D perhaps TRBD2 (5 bases). The J call may be wrong; the DNA end is better matched by TRBJ2-7. CDR3 size: 13 residues. CDR1 ENHRY and CDR2 SYGVKD come from the germline V gene. The CDR3 nucleotides are TGTGCCACTAGCCACATATATTCCTACGAGCAGTACTTC. It codes for CATSHIYSYEQYF.